This TCR beta chain was found in a study of blood T cell repertoires in COVID-19. Across the study: Sources were T cells, B-cell-depleted T cells, or PBMCs; the material itself was cDNA or gDNA.

Authors' methods: Amplifying reference gene primers gave estimates of nucleated cell counts. Assay used: immunoSEQ multiplex PCR; TCRdb lists only in-frame clones, some missing. V and J calls and clone size are those listed in that table; D and trimming were worked out from the DNA. Of over 30,000 clones in the sample, under 90% were seen once. CDR3 length: 15 amino acids. J gave up 1 base and V 2 bases, and 3 bases lay outside the gene matches. Germline V gene lookup returns CDR1 SGHNT and CDR2 YENEEA. The TCR comes from a man aged 50 to 60 with acute or convalescent COVID-19. Sequencing was carried out using peripheral blood. The chain joins TRBV11-3 to TRBJ2-3; 7 bases map to TRBD1. The CDR3 DNA reads TGTGCCAGCAGCTTACACGGACAGGGCACAGATACGCAGTATTTT. Its translation: CASSLHGQGTDTQYF.